This entry lists 25 T cell receptor beta chains sequenced from one sample in a study of shared clonotypes between healthy human individuals. Positive CCR7 selection of CD45RO-negative cells yielded the naive CD8 cells, and terminally differentiated effector memory CD45RA+ cells were excluded. Only in-frame clones appear in the TCRdb table, and some are missing; sequencing was by immunoSEQ multiplex PCR. The sample records about 2.2 million clones, about 92% being singletons. The sample was naive CD8+ T cells from PBMCs. Receptors were obtained from a man between 18 and 35 years old in good health. Some clones in this sample may be carry-over from other donors' samples.

This chain connects TRBV21-1 to TRBJ2-4; the DNA was not used to check the table's D call, TRBD1. TRBV21-1 is labeled a pseudogene. CDR3 length: 18 amino acids. The CDR3 DNA follows: TGTGCCAGCAGGGGAAAGGGGTCAATCGATCTAGCCAAAAACATTCAGTACTTC. Translation: CASRGKGSIDLAKNIQYF.

This sequence joins TRBV10-1 and TRBJ2-3; D is perhaps TRBD1 or TRBD2 (5 bases each). V was pared by 2 bases and J by 1 base, with 10 bases between. The CDR3 totals 15 residues. Germline CDR1 is WNHNN and CDR2 is SYGVQD (reference sequence). CDR3 sequence: CASSEIQGGTDTQYF. CDR3 sequence (DNA): TGCGCCAGCAGTGAGATCCAGGGAGGCACAGATACGCAGTATTTT.

The V gene is TRBV7-6, the J gene TRBJ1-1; 7 positions match TRBD1. The J segment lost 1 base and the V segment lost 5 bases, leaving 4 bases of the junction unmatched. Germline V gene lookup returns CDR1 SGHVS and CDR2 FNYEAQ. The CDR3 covers 14 residues. The CDR3 nucleotides are TGTGCCAGCAGCCCCTGGGACAGGAACACTGAAGCTTTCTTT. As protein: CASSPWDRNTEAFF.

On this clone: The identical CDR3 is also encoded by other nucleotide sequences in the sample. The chain links TRBV15 to TRBJ2-3; D is uncertain. CDR1 and CDR2 (germline): LNHNV, YYDKDF (reference sequence). V gave up 1 base and J gave up 1 base, with 6 bases separating them. This CDR3 is 14 amino acids long. The DNA for the CDR3 is TGTGCCACCAGCAGAGGGGCTGGCACAGATACGCAGTATTTT. Encoded protein: CATSRGAGTDTQYF.

Of note for this clone: Additional DNA sequences in this sample encode the identical CDR3. The genes are TRBV27 and TRBJ2-1; no definite D call. There are 13 residues in the CDR3. The V end lost 6 bases, the J end lost 5 bases, and 11 bases lay between the germline ends. Germline values: CDR1 MNHEY, CDR2 SMNVEV (reference sequence). The CDR3 region has the DNA TGTGCCAGCAGCCCAGGACCCAACAATGAGCAGTTCTTC. Translated, it gives CASSPGPNNEQFF.

This rearrangement joins TRBV28 to TRBJ2-2, with D maybe TRBD2 (7 bases). The germline gives CDR1 MDHEN, CDR2 SYDVKM. CDR3 length equals 17 residues. V was trimmed by 6 bases and J by 3 bases, leaving 20 bases between them. CDR3 nucleotides: TGTGCCAGCAGCCTGTTGGGGGCTAGCGGTTACACCGGGGAGCTGTTTTTT. Translated: CASSLLGASGYTGELFF.

The V and J genes are TRBV6-4 and TRBJ1-2, with TRBD1 matching over 8 bases. V lost 6 bases to trimming and J lost 5 bases; unmatched junction nucleotides: 5. The CDR3 covers 13 residues. CDR1 is MRHNA and CDR2 is SNTAGT in the germline V gene. CDR3 amino acids: CASRNRGDYGYTF. The CDR3 nucleotides are TGTGCCAGCAGAAACAGGGGGGATTATGGCTACACCTTC.

This clone was seen once. V gene TRBV9 combines with J gene TRBJ2-2; a weak D match, TRBD2 (5 bases). The CDR3 runs 17 residues. Trimming stripped 0 bases from V and 0 bases from J, with 12 bases between. The germline V gene has CDR1 SGDLS and CDR2 YYNGEE. CDR3 region: CASSVAVATANTGELFF. For the CDR3, the DNA is TGTGCCAGCAGCGTAGCGGTAGCGACGGCGAACACCGGGGAGCTGTTTTTT.

V and J are TRBV2 and TRBJ2-5; D uncertain. Germline CDR1 reads SNHLY; CDR2 reads FYNNEI. The V end was cut by 5 bases, the J end by 5 bases, with 3 bases between. The CDR3 spans 10 residues. The CDR3 DNA reads as TGTGCCAGCAGTTCGGAGACCCAGTACTTC. This gives the protein CASSSETQYF.

The chain couples TRBV6-6 to TRBJ1-2; no definite D call. V lost 10 bases, J lost 4 bases, and 7 bases lay in between. This CDR3 spans 10 amino acids. CDR1 MNHNY and CDR2 SVGAGI come from the germline V gene (reference sequence). The CDR3 coding sequence is TGTGCCATCTCCAGCTATGGCTACACCTTC. This gives the protein CAISSYGYTF.

This chain connects TRBV21-1 to TRBJ2-5; the D segment call TRBD2 is taken from the table without a DNA check. TRBV21-1 is a pseudogene locus. This CDR3 is 16 amino acids long. CDR3 residues: CASSKGGRPGQETQYF. The CDR3 region has the DNA TGTGCCAGCAGCAAAGGGGGGAGGCCGGGACAAGAGACCCAGTACTTC.

This chain joins TRBV11-2 and TRBJ2-2, with TRBD2 identical over 13 bases. Germline-derived CDR1 and CDR2 are SGHAT and FQNNGV. The CDR3 consists of 18 residues. Losses at the gene ends were 4 bases for V and 6 bases for J; bases not matched to a gene: 11. As DNA, the CDR3 is TGTGCCAGCAGCTGGGCGTGGACTAGCGGGAGAAGCGCCGGGGAGCTGTTTTTT. This codes for CASSWAWTSGRSAGELFF. The full variable domain, with the rest looked up from reference TRBV11-2 and TRBJ2-2, is EAGVAQSPRYKIIEKRQSVAFWCNPISGHATLYWYQQILGQGPKLLIQFQNNGVVDDSQLPKDRFSAERLKGVDSTLKIQPAKLEDSAVYLCASSWAWTSGRSAGELFFGEGSRLTVL.

This clone was seen a few times. The chain is built from TRBV19 and TRBJ1-5, with D maybe TRBD1 (6 bases). Germline V CDR1 and CDR2: LNHDA, SQIVND (reference sequence). The CDR3 is 16 amino acids. The germline V and J ends were trimmed by 5 bases and 3 bases, with 17 bases remaining between them. CDR3 loop: CASSLGAGVDNQPQHF. The CDR3 nucleotides are TGTGCCAGTAGTCTCGGGGCAGGGGTGGACAATCAGCCCCAGCATTTT.

The table lists this clone with a few counts. Other DNA sequences from this sample encode an identical CDR3 as well. V gene TRBV7-9 combines with J gene TRBJ1-1; D is unresolved. The germline CDR1 and CDR2 sequences are SEHNR and FQNEAQ (reference sequence). The CDR3 spans 12 residues. The V gene lost 2 bases and the J gene lost 0 bases, with 1 base spanning the gap. CDR3 residues: CASSLLNTEAFF. Here the CDR3 DNA reads TGTGCCAGCAGCTTACTGAACACTGAAGCTTTCTTT.

This rearrangement joins TRBV7-2 to TRBJ1-5; possible D gene TRBD1, 5 bases. V was pared by 2 bases and J by 0 bases, with 8 bases between. The CDR3 covers 15 residues. Per the germline V gene, CDR1 is SGHTA and CDR2 is FQGNSA. CDR3 sequence reads: CASSLRGNSNQPQHF. CDR3 nucleotides: TGTGCCAGCAGCTTACGGGGGAATAGCAATCAGCCCCAGCATTTT. Complete variable domain (other parts from reference TRBV7-2 and TRBJ1-5): GAGVSQSPSNKVTEKGKDVELRCDPISGHTALYWYRQSLGQGLEFLIYFQGNSAPDKSGLPSDRFSAERTGGSVSTLTIQRTQQEDSAVYLCASSLRGNSNQPQHFGDGTRLSIL.

The V and J genes are TRBV6-5 and TRBJ2-7; D remains ambiguous. The CDR3 runs to 12 residues. The V gene's germline CDR1 is MNHEY and CDR2 SVGAGI. V shed 9 bases and J shed 4 bases, with 13 bases lying between them. The CDR3 coding sequence is TGTGCCAGTGGTGAAAGAAGGTACGAGCAGTACTTC. This sequence encodes CASGERRYEQYF.

V and J are TRBV27 and TRBJ1-1; 7 nucleotides match TRBD1. Trimming at V came to 0 bases and at J to 4 bases, leaving 5 bases not matched to a gene. In germline, CDR1 is MNHEY, CDR2 SMNVEV (reference sequence). The CDR3 is 15 residues long. CDR3 amino acids: CASSLSRQGSTEAFF. In nucleotides, the CDR3 is TGTGCCAGCAGTTTATCCCGACAGGGAAGCACTGAAGCTTTCTTT.

The gene calls are TRBV7-2 and TRBJ2-2; possible D gene TRBD1, 6 bases. V lost 5 bases and J 8 bases, leaving 18 bases between the germline ends. The germline V gene encodes CDR1 SGHTA and CDR2 FQGNSA. The CDR3 totals 15 residues. CDR3 protein: CASSAYRVAAGELFF. As DNA, the CDR3 is TGTGCCAGCAGCGCATACAGGGTCGCGGCGGGGGAGCTGTTTTTT. Full variable domain (outside the CDR3, taken from reference TRBV7-2 and TRBJ2-2): GAGVSQSPSNKVTEKGKDVELRCDPISGHTALYWYRQSLGQGLEFLIYFQGNSAPDKSGLPSDRFSAERTGGSVSTLTIQRTQQEDSAVYLCASSAYRVAAGELFFGEGSRLTVL.

V gene TRBV11-2 combines with J gene TRBJ2-1; 7 bases are shared with TRBD2. The CDR3 is 14 residues long. V dropped 8 bases and J dropped 3; count of bases not matched to a gene: 7. Per the germline V gene, CDR1 is SGHAT and CDR2 is FQNNGV. In nucleotides, the CDR3 is TGTGCCAGCCGGGGCGGGGGAGTCTACAATGAGCAGTTCTTC. Translation gives CASRGGGVYNEQFF.

The J gene is TRBJ1-5, the V gene TRBV11-2; D might be TRBD1 (6 bases). V shed 0 bases and J shed 5 bases, with 8 bases lying between them. The CDR3 runs to 14 residues. CDR1 and CDR2 (germline): SGHAT, FQNNGV. The CDR3 spells CASSLEGAYQPQHF. The CDR3 DNA follows: TGTGCCAGCAGCTTAGAGGGGGCCTATCAGCCCCAGCATTTT. Looking up the rest from reference TRBV11-2 and TRBJ1-5 gives the full variable domain: EAGVAQSPRYKIIEKRQSVAFWCNPISGHATLYWYQQILGQGPKLLIQFQNNGVVDDSQLPKDRFSAERLKGVDSTLKIQPAKLEDSAVYLCASSLEGAYQPQHFGDGTRLSIL.

This clone was observed a single time. The chain has TRBV27 and TRBJ2-2; D ambiguous. The length of the CDR3 is 13 residues. Between the trimmed V and J ends, which lost 1 base and 5 bases, there was a span of 5 bases. CDR1 and CDR2 from the germline V gene are MNHEY and SMNVEV (reference sequence). CDR3 in amino acids: CASSLYVTGELFF. The DNA for the CDR3 is TGTGCCAGCAGTTTATACGTAACCGGGGAGCTGTTTTTT.

The rearrangement uses TRBV9 and TRBJ2-1; D uncertain. In germline, CDR1 is SGDLS, CDR2 YYNGEE. V gave up 0 bases and J gave up 4 bases, with 8 bases separating them. The CDR3 spans 14 residues. The CDR3 DNA reads as TGTGCCAGCAGCGTAGATGGCAGATACAATGAGCAGTTCTTC. The encoded protein is CASSVDGRYNEQFF.

This chain connects TRBV7-9 to TRBJ2-2, with 7 bases that match TRBD1. This CDR3 comprises 13 residues. V was clipped by 5 bases and J by 6 bases; unmatched bases: 3. Germline-derived CDR1 and CDR2 are SEHNR and FQNEAQ (reference sequence). The CDR3 region is CASSPQGPGELFF. CDR3 DNA: TGTGCCAGCAGCCCACAGGGGCCCGGGGAGCTGTTTTTT.

The chain recombines TRBV7-9 with TRBJ1-2; no reliable D call. The CDR3 loop spans 16 amino acids. Germline assignment: CDR1 SEHNR and CDR2 FQNEAQ (reference sequence). V lost 5 bases and J 4 bases, leaving 20 bases between the germline ends. CDR3 sequence (DNA): TGTGCCAGCAGCCCTCTCCTAGACCGGACCATCTATGGCTACACCTTC. Residues: CASSPLLDRTIYGYTF.

The chain employs TRBV19 and TRBJ2-7; 7 nucleotides match TRBD1. CDR1 is LNHDA and CDR2 is SQIVND in the germline V gene (reference sequence). The CDR3 length is 17 residues. Trimming took 6 bases from V and 1 from J; bases not matched to a gene: 15. The CDR3 sequence: CASSPLPRDRYSYEQYF. In DNA, the CDR3 is TGTGCCAGTAGCCCATTACCTCGGGACAGATATTCCTACGAGCAGTACTTC.